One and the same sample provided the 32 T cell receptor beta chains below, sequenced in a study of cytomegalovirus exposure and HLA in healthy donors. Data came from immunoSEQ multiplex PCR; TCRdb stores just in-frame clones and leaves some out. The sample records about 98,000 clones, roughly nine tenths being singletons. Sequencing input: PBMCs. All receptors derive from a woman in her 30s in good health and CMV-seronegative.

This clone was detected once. The chain's CDR3 is CASSWGGITNYGYTF. CDR3 coding DNA: TGTGCCAGCAGCTGGGGAGGGATTACTAACTATGGCTACACCTTC. The chain joins TRBV5-4 to TRBJ1-2; D gene unclear. V lost 3 bases and J 0 bases, leaving 12 bases between the germline ends. Looked up from germline, CDR1 is SGHNT and CDR2 is YYREEE (reference sequence). The CDR3 covers 15 residues.

The CDR3 DNA is TGTGCCAGCAGAACTACAGGGGGCTGGGCCAACGTCCTGACTTTC. As protein: CASRTTGGWANVLTF. The chain links TRBV27 to TRBJ2-6, with 9 positions matching TRBD1. CDR3 size: 15 residues. Trimming took 6 bases from V and 5 from J; bases not matched to a gene: 5. CDR1 is MNHEY and CDR2 is SMNVEV in the germline V gene (reference sequence).

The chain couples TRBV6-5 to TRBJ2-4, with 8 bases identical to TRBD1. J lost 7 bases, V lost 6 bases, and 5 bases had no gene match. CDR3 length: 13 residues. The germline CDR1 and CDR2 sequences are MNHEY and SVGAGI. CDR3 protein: CASRFGTGNIQYF. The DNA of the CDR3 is TGTGCCAGCAGATTCGGGACAGGCAACATTCAGTACTTC.

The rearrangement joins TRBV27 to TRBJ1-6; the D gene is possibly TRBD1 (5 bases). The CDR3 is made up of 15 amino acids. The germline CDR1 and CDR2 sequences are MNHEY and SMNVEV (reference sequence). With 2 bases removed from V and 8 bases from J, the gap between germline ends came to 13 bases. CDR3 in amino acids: CASSLKDISYSPLHF. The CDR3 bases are TGTGCCAGCAGTTTAAAGGACATTAGTTATTCACCCCTCCACTTT.

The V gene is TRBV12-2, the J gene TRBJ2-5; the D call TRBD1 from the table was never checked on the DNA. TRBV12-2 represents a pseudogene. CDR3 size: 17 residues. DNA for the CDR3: TGTGCAAGCAAGATGTCCCTGGGACAGGGGATAGGAGAGACCCAGTACTTC. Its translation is CASKMSLGQGIGETQYF.

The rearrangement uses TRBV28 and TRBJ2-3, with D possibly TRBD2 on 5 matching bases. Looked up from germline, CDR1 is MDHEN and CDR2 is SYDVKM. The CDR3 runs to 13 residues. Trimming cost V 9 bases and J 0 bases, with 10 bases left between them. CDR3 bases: TGTGCCAGTGGAGCGGCTAGCACAGATACGCAGTATTTT. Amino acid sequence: CASGAASTDTQYF. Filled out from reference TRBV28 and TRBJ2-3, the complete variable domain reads DVKVTQSSRYLVKRTGEKVFLECVQDMDHENMFWYRQDPGLGLRLIYFSYDVKMKEKGDIPEGYSVSREKKERFSLILESASTNQTSMYLCASGAASTDTQYFGPGTRLTVL.

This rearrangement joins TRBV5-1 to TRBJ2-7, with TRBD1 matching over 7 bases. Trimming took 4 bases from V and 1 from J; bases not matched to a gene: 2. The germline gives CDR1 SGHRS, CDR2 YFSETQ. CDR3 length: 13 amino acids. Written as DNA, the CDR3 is TGCGCCAGCAGCGGGGGACAGTCCTACGAGCAGTACTTC. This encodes CASSGGQSYEQYF.

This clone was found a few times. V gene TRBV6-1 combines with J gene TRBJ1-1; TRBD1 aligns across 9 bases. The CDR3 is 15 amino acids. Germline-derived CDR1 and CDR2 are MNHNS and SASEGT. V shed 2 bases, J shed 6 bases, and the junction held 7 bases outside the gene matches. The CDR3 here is CASSERTGDLSEAFF. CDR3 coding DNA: TGTGCCAGCAGTGAACGGACAGGGGACCTGTCTGAAGCTTTCTTT.

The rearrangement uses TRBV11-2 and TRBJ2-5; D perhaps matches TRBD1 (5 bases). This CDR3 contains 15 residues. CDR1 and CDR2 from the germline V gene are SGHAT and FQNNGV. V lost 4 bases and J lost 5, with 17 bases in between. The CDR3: CASSWDSGAGETQYF. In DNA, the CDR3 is TGTGCCAGCAGCTGGGATTCTGGGGCAGGGGAGACCCAGTACTTC.

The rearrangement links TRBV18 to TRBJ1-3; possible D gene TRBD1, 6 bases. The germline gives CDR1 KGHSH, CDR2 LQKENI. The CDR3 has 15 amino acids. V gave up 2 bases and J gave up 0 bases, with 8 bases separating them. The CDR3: CASSPTGISGNTIYF. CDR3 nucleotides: TGTGCCAGCTCACCAACAGGGATCTCTGGAAACACCATATATTTT.

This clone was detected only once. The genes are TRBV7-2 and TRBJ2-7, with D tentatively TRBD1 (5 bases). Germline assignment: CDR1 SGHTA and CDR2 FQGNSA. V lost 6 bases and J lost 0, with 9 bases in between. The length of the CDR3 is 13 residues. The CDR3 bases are TGTGCCAGCAGGACAGCCGACTCCTACGAGCAGTACTTC. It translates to CASRTADSYEQYF.

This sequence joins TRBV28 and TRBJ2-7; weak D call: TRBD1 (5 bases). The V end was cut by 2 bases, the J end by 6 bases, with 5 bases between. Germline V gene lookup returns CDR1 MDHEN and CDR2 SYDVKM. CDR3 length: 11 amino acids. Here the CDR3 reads CASSLQGEQYF. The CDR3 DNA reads TGTGCCAGCAGTTTACAGGGCGAGCAGTACTTC.

The CDR3 sequence: CASSVDPGGADGYTF. For the CDR3, the DNA is TGTGCCAGCAGCGTAGATCCAGGAGGCGCGGATGGCTACACCTTC. The chain links TRBV9 to TRBJ1-2; D is undetermined. Germline CDR1 is SGDLS and CDR2 is YYNGEE. This CDR3 comprises 15 residues. The V and J ends lost 0 bases and 6 bases respectively, with 15 bases between them.

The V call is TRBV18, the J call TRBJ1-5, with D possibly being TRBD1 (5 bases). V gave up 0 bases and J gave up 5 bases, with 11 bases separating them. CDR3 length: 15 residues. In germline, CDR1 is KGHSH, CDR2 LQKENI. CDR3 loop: CASSPPGLGDQPQHF. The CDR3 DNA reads TGTGCCAGCTCACCACCGGGGCTCGGTGATCAGCCCCAGCATTTT. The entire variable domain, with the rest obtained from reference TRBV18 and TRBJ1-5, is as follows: NAGVMQNPRHLVRRRGQEARLRCSPMKGHSHVYWYRQLPEEGLKFMVYLQKENIIDESGMPKERFSAEFPKEGPSILRIQQVVRGDSAAYFCASSPPGLGDQPQHFGDGTRLSIL.

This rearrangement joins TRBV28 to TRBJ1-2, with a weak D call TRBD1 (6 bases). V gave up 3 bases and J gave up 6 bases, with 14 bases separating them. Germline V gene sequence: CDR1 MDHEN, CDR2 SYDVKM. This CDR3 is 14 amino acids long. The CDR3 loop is CASSLTLTGNGYTF. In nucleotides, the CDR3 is TGTGCCAGCAGTTTGACCCTTACAGGGAATGGCTACACCTTC.

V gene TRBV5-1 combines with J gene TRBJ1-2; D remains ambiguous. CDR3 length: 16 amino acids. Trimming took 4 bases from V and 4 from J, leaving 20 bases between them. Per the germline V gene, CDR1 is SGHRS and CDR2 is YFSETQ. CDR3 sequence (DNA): TGCGCCAGCAGCCCGGCAACGAGTTATGCGGGCTATGGCTACACCTTC. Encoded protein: CASSPATSYAGYGYTF.

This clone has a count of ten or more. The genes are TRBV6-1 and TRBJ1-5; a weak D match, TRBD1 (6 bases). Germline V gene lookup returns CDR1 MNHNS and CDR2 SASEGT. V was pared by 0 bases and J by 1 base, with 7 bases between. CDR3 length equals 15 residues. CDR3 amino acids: CASSEAQGSNQPQHF. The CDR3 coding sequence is TGTGCCAGCAGTGAAGCTCAGGGGAGCAATCAGCCCCAGCATTTT.

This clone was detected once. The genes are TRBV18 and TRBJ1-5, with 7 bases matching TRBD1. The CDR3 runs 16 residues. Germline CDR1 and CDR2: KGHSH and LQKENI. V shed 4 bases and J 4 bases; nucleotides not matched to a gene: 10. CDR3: CASSHGDSGINQPQHF. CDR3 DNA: TGTGCCAGCTCACACGGGGACAGCGGAATAAATCAGCCCCAGCATTTT.

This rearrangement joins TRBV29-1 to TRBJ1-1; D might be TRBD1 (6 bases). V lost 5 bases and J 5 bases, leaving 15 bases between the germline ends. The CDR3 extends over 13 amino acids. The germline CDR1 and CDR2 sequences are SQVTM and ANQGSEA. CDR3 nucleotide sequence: TGCAGCGTTACAGGGCGGCTGGGGACTGAAGCTTTCTTT. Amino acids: CSVTGRLGTEAFF.

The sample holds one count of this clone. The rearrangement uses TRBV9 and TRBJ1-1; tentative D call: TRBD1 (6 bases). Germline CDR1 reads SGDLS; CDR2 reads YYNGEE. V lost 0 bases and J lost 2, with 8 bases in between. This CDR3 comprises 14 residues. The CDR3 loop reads CASSVVQGNTEAFF. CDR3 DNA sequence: TGTGCCAGCAGCGTAGTACAGGGAAACACTGAAGCTTTCTTT.

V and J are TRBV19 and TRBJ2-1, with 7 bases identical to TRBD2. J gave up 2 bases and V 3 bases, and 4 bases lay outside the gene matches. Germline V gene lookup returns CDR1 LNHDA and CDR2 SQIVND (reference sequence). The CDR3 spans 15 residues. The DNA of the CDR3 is TGTGCCAGTAGTATCGTGGCGGGGGCCTACAATGAGCAGTTCTTC. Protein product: CASSIVAGAYNEQFF.

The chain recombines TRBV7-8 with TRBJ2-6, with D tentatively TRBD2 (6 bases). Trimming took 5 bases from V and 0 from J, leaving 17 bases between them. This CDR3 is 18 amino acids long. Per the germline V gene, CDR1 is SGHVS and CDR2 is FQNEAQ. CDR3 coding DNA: TGTGCCAGCAGCCCCCGACTAGACCAGGGCTCTGGGGCCAACGTCCTGACTTTC. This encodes CASSPRLDQGSGANVLTF.

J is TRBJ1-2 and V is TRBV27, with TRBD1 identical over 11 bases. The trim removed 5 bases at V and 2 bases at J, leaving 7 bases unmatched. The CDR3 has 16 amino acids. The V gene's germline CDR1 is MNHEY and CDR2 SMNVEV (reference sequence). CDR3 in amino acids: CASSRDRGSGNYGYTF. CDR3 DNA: TGTGCCAGCAGTCGGGACAGGGGGTCGGGGAACTATGGCTACACCTTC.

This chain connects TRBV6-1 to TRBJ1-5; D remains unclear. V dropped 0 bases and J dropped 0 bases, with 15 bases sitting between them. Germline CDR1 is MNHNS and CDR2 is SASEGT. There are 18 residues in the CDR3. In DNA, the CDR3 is TGTGCCAGCAGTGAAGCGCCCCCCACGTTACATAGCAATCAGCCCCAGCATTTT. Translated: CASSEAPPTLHSNQPQHF.

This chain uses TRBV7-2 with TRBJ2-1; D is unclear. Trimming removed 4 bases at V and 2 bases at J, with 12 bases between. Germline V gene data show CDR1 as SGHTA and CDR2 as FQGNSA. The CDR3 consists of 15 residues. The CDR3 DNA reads TGTGCCAGCAGCTGGGCTCTAAACCCCTACAATGAGCAGTTCTTC. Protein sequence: CASSWALNPYNEQFF.

The CDR3 sequence is CASSLFLAGVYEQYF. In DNA, the CDR3 is TGTGCCAGCAGTTTATTTCTAGCGGGGGTTTACGAGCAGTACTTC. The V and J genes are TRBV27 and TRBJ2-7, with 10 bases aligning to TRBD2. CDR3 length: 15 residues. V gave up 1 base and J gave up 4 bases; unmatched junction bases: 4. From germline, CDR1 is MNHEY and CDR2 SMNVEV (reference sequence).

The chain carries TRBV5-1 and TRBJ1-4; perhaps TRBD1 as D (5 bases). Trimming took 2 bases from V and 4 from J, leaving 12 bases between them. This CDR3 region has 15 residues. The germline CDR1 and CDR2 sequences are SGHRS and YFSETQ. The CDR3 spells CASSLVGRVNEKLFF. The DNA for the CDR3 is TGCGCCAGCAGCTTAGTTGGCAGGGTTAATGAAAAACTGTTTTTT.

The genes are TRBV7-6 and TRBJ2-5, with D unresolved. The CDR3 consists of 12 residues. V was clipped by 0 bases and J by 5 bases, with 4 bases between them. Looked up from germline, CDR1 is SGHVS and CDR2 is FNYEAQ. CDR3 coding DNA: TGTGCCAGCAGCTTAGCCCTGGAGACCCAGTACTTC. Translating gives CASSLALETQYF.

The CDR3 bases are TGTGCCAGCAGTTTGTCGGCAAGACTCTATGGCTACACCTTC. Residues: CASSLSARLYGYTF. The chain carries TRBV28 and TRBJ1-2, with D hard to call. Trimming pared 3 bases from V and 4 bases from J, leaving 12 bases between. Germline V lookup: CDR1 MDHEN, CDR2 SYDVKM. The CDR3 covers 14 residues.

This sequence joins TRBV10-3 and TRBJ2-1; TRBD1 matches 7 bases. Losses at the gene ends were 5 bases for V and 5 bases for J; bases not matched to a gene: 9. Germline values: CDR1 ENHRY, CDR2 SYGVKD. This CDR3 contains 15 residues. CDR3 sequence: CAISSRDSHNNEQFF. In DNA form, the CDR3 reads TGTGCCATCAGTAGCCGGGACAGCCATAACAATGAGCAGTTCTTC.

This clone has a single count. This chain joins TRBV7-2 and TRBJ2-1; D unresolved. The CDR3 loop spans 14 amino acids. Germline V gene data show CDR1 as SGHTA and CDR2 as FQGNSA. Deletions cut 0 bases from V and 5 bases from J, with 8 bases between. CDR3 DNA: TGTGCCAGCAGCTTAGCGAGTCTAAACAATGAGCAGTTCTTC. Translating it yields CASSLASLNNEQFF.

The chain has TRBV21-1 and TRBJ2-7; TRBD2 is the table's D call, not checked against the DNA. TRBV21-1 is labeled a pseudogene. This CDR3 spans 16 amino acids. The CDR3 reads CASSLRGREGNNEQYF. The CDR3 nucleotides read TGTGCCAGCAGCCTAAGGGGGCGGGAGGGCAACAACGAGCAGTACTTC.